This TCR beta chain was profiled in a study of T cell responses to AZD1222 COVID-19 vaccine. Broader study findings: White British ancestry dominated among donors, who included more females, and clonal diversity was possibly underestimated.

Regarding this clone: Its specificity is unknown.

Trimming removed 4 bases at V and 2 bases at J, with 8 bases between. The CDR3 totals 12 residues. The V gene's germline CDR1 is GTSNPN and CDR2 SVGIG (reference sequence). The repertoire was sequenced with immunoSEQ multiplex PCR; TCRdb's copy has only in-frame clones and lacks some. The sample records under 200,000 clones, 85% to 90% being singletons. The chain couples TRBV30 to TRBJ1-1; the D is unclear. The sample was peripheral blood, taken 28 days after the second AZD1222 dose. This receptor was obtained from an adult who received the AZD1222 COVID-19 vaccine. CDR3 sequence reads: CAWTRVNTEAFF. CDR3 in DNA: TGTGCCTGGACGAGAGTTAACACTGAAGCTTTCTTT.